A single sample gave rise to the 13 T cell receptor beta chains below, sequenced in a study of Ad26.COV2.S vaccination and SARS-CoV-2 variants. The sample's treatment: 15 to 20 received Ad26.COV2.S at low or high dose, single or two shots; several received placebo; per-sample allocation not given. Sampling happened 63 days after the first vaccine or placebo injection. Libraries were prepared by immunoSEQ multiplex PCR; TCRdb keeps only in-frame clonotypes and omits some of them. The sample includes 400,000 to 500,000 clones, 89% of them seen just once. The sample here was peripheral blood, taken in a trial of Ad26.COV2.S vaccine versus placebo. Receptors originate from a person between 18 and 65 years old who received the Ad26.COV2.S COVID-19 vaccine or a placebo.

This clone was detected only once. Here the CDR3 DNA reads TGTGCCAGCAGCGCACAGGGGTATAATTCACCCCTCCACTTT. Translated: CASSAQGYNSPLHF. The J gene is TRBJ1-6, the V gene TRBV9; 7 bases are shared with TRBD1. Germline loops: CDR1 SGDLS, CDR2 YYNGEE. V was clipped by 3 bases and J by 4 bases; unmatched bases: 1. This CDR3 region has 14 residues.

This chain connects TRBV30 to TRBJ1-5; D uncertain. Germline lookup yields CDR1 GTSNPN and CDR2 SVGIG (reference sequence). Trimming pared 3 bases from V and 5 bases from J, leaving 8 bases between. The CDR3 spans 12 residues. The CDR3 sequence is CAWSGEHQPQHF. In DNA form, the CDR3 reads TGTGCCTGGAGCGGGGAGCATCAGCCCCAGCATTTT.

This rearrangement joins TRBV5-6 to TRBJ2-7; D gene unclear. Between the trimmed V and J ends, which lost 0 bases and 7 bases, there was a span of 11 bases. Germline V lookup: CDR1 SGHDT, CDR2 YYEEEE. There are 13 residues in the CDR3. In DNA form, the CDR3 reads TGTGCCAGCAGCTTGGGATCCCATAGGGAGCAGTACTTC. Translated, it gives CASSLGSHREQYF.

The chain has TRBV18 and TRBJ2-3, with TRBD2 identical over 8 bases. The CDR3 is 17 amino acids. CDR1 KGHSH and CDR2 LQKENI come from the germline V gene. The V segment lost 2 bases and the J segment 1 base; nucleotides outside the gene matches: 8. DNA for the CDR3: TGTGCCAGCTCACCAAACTTTGGTAGCGGGGGCACAGATACGCAGTATTTT. Its translation is CASSPNFGSGGTDTQYF.

The chain is built from TRBV9 and TRBJ1-6, with a possible D match to TRBD1 (6 bases). V lost 3 bases and J 2 bases, leaving 12 bases between the germline ends. Germline-derived CDR1 and CDR2 are SGDLS and YYNGEE. The CDR3 spans 16 residues. The CDR3 coding sequence is TGTGCCAGCAGCGCGACAGGATTTCCCTATAATTCACCCCTCCACTTT. It translates to CASSATGFPYNSPLHF.

This chain links TRBV18 with TRBJ1-1, with 8 bases matching TRBD1. The CDR3 is 15 amino acids. CDR1 and CDR2 from the germline V gene are KGHSH and LQKENI. V lost 3 bases and J lost 4; bases outside the gene matches: 7. CDR3 DNA sequence: TGTGCCAGCTCACCCCGGACAGGGCTGGTCACTGAAGCTTTCTTT. Translating it yields CASSPRTGLVTEAFF.

This chain connects TRBV5-4 to TRBJ2-3; 9 nucleotides agree with TRBD1. This CDR3 contains 14 residues. Germline V gives CDR1 SGHNT, CDR2 YYREEE (reference sequence). The V and J ends lost 4 bases and 4 bases, in that order; junction bases with no gene match: 4. The CDR3 loop reads CASSRDRVPDTQYF. The CDR3 DNA is TGTGCCAGCAGCCGGGACAGGGTCCCAGATACGCAGTATTTT.

As to this clone: The sample has other DNA sequences that encode this CDR3 too. The V and J genes are TRBV5-5 and TRBJ2-3, with TRBD1 as a possible D gene (5 bases). The CDR3 spans 14 residues. V was cut by 3 bases and J by 0 bases, with 8 bases left in between. The germline CDR1 and CDR2 sequences are SGHKS and YYEKEE (reference sequence). CDR3 sequence: CASSSAGSTDTQYF. The CDR3 nucleotides read TGTGCCAGCAGCTCTGCAGGGAGCACAGATACGCAGTATTTT.

The DNA of the CDR3 is TGTGCCAGCAGCTTAAAAGGAACCTTGCCTGGGGAGACCCAGTACTTC. This translates into CASSLKGTLPGETQYF. V is TRBV7-9 and J is TRBJ2-5, with no clear D. The CDR3 has 16 residues. Germline V lookup: CDR1 SEHNR, CDR2 FQNEAQ (reference sequence). V dropped 2 bases and J dropped 5 bases, with 18 bases sitting between them.

This rearrangement joins TRBV15 to TRBJ1-1; a possible D gene is TRBD1 (6 bases). In germline, CDR1 is LNHNV, CDR2 YYDKDF (reference sequence). V shed 5 bases and J shed 4 bases, with 17 bases lying between them. The CDR3 spans 15 residues. The CDR3 bases are TGTGCCACCAGCCGTCTAGTGGGGGCGGGCACTGAAGCTTTCTTT. It codes for CATSRLVGAGTEAFF.

The chain uses TRBV11-2 and TRBJ2-1; 10 bases agree with TRBD2. CDR3 length: 16 amino acids. Germline loops: CDR1 SGHAT, CDR2 FQNNGV. The V gene end was trimmed by 4 bases and the J gene end by 7 bases; junction bases not matched to a gene: 10. CDR3 in DNA: TGTGCCAGCAGCTCCCTAGCGGGGGCCGCCCCTAATGAGCAGTTCTTC. Protein product: CASSSLAGAAPNEQFF.

Note on this clone: Other DNA sequences in the same sample also yield this CDR3. The chain recombines TRBV7-9 with TRBJ2-6, with a tentative D call TRBD2 (5 bases). Germline values: CDR1 SEHNR, CDR2 FQNEAQ (reference sequence). Deletions cut 1 base from V and 1 base from J, with 5 bases between. CDR3 size: 15 residues. In DNA form, the CDR3 reads TGTGCCAGCAGCTTAGGAGGGTCTGGGGCCAACGTCCTGACTTTC. Translating it yields CASSLGGSGANVLTF.

This clone was picked up one time. V usage is TRBV24-1 and J usage is TRBJ1-4, with D maybe TRBD1 (5 bases). Trimming shortened V by 4 bases and J by 8 bases, and 7 bases separated the two germline ends. The germline V gene encodes CDR1 KGHDR and CDR2 SFDVKD. The CDR3 runs to 12 residues. CDR3 nucleotide sequence: TGTGCCACCAGTGACGAGGGGGAAAAACTGTTTTTT. As protein: CATSDEGEKLFF.